This record looks at one TCR beta chain sequence and its context. This sample stems from a study of blood T cell repertoires in COVID-19. Across the study: Donors in the United States, Italy and Spain gave samples during acute or convalescent COVID-19. The analysed material was cDNA or gDNA that came from T cells, B-cell-depleted T cells, or PBMCs.

Sequencing was performed with immunoSEQ multiplex PCR; in TCRdb, only in-frame clones are kept and a portion is missing. The sample consists of about 170,000 clones, about 86% of them appearing once. Trimming shortened V by 4 bases and J by 2 bases, and 21 bases separated the two germline ends. Germline V gene sequence: CDR1 SGHTA, CDR2 FQGNSA. This CDR3 region has 17 residues. This receptor was identified in a man between 18 and 29 years old with active or convalescent COVID-19. The chain employs TRBV7-2 and TRBJ2-7; TRBD1 is a possible D gene (6 bases). The sample comprised peripheral blood. CDR3 sequence (DNA): TGTGCCAGCAGCTCGACCCTAAACAGGGTAATGCCCTACGAGCAGTACTTC. Translation gives CASSSTLNRVMPYEQYF. Together with reference TRBV7-2 and TRBJ2-7, the CDR3 gives the full variable domain: GAGVSQSPSNKVTEKGKDVELRCDPISGHTALYWYRQSLGQGLEFLIYFQGNSAPDKSGLPSDRFSAERTGGSVSTLTIQRTQQEDSAVYLCASSSTLNRVMPYEQYFGPGTRLTVT.